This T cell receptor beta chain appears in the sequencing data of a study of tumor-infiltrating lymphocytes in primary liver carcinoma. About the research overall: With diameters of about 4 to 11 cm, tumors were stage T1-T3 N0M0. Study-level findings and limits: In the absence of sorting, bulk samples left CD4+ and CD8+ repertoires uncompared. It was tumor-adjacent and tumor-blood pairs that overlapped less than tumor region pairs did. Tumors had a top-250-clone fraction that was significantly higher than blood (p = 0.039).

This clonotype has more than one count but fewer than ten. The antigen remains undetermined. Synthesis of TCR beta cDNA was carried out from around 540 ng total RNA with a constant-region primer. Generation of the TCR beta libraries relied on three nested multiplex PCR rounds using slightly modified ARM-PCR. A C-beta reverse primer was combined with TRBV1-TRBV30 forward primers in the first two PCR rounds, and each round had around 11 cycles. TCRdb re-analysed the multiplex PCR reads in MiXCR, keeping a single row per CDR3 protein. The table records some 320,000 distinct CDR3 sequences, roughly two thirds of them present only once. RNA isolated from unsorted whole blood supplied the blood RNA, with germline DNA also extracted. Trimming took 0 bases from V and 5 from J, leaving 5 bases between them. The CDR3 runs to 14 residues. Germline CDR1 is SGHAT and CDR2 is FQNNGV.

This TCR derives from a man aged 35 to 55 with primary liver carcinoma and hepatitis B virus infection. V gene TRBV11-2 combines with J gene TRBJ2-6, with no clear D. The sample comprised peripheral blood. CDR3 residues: CASSLEDWANVLTF. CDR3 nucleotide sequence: TGTGCCAGCAGCTTAGAGGATTGGGCCAACGTCCTGACTTTC.